This TCR beta chain comes out of a study of T cell changes during pregnancy in multiple sclerosis. Libraries were prepared by immunoSEQ multiplex PCR; TCRdb keeps only in-frame clonotypes and omits some of them. The data contain tens of thousands of clones, 92% of them singletons. With 3 bases clipped from V and 2 bases from J, the junction kept 6 bases outside the gene matches. This CDR3 region has 16 residues. Germline V gives CDR1 MNHNS, CDR2 SASEGT. This sequence joins TRBV6-1 and TRBJ2-1; TRBD1 agrees at 8 bases. The clonotype originates from a female donor with multiple sclerosis, enrolled in a pregnancy study. Source: peripheral blood, taken before pregnancy. The CDR3 DNA reads as TGTGCCAGCAGTGAGCTGGGGACAGGTACCTACAATGAGCAGTTCTTC. Protein sequence: CASSELGTGTYNEQFF.